Listed below are T cell receptor beta chains from one sample, sequenced in a study of cytomegalovirus exposure and HLA in healthy donors. Generated by immunoSEQ multiplex PCR, the TCRdb table keeps only in-frame clones and is missing some. This table has roughly 98,000 clones, 70% to 80% appearing once. Sequencing input: PBMCs. These receptors all stem from a man aged 18 to 35 in good health and CMV-seropositive. Each CDR3 is given with its conserved first and last residue. A D gene is named only where the DNA matches it firmly. Not all rows give a size; the values are once, few, many and, for expanded clones, a class.

j_gene: TRBJ2-7; abundance: -; d_gene: TRBD1; v_gene: TRBV7-9; CDR3nt: TGTGCCAGCAGCCCGGGGACAGGGGACGACGAGCAGTACTTC; CDR3aa: CASSPGTGDDEQYF
j_gene: TRBJ2-3; abundance: few; d_gene: -; v_gene: TRBV28; CDR3nt: TGTGCCAGCAGCCCGGTGATGGCGGGTACAGATACGCAGTATTTT; CDR3aa: CASSPVMAGTDTQYF
j_gene: TRBJ1-6; abundance: few; d_gene: -; v_gene: TRBV9; CDR3nt: TGTGCCAGCAGCAAGGGGAATTCACCCCTCCACTTT; CDR3aa: CASSKGNSPLHF
j_gene: TRBJ2-7; abundance: -; d_gene: TRBD1; v_gene: TRBV4-2; CDR3nt: TGTGCCAGCAGCCAAGATGAAACAGGGGGTTACGAGCAGTACTTC; CDR3aa: CASSQDETGGYEQYF
j_gene: TRBJ2-5; abundance: -; d_gene: TRBD1; v_gene: TRBV7-9; CDR3nt: TGTGCCAGCAGCCTACTATTACCGGGACAGCAAGAGACCCAGTACTTC; CDR3aa: CASSLLLPGQQETQYF
j_gene: TRBJ1-4; abundance: -; d_gene: TRBD1; v_gene: TRBV25-1; CDR3nt: TGTGCCAGCAGCGTGACAGGGGGCGGGGAAAAACTGTTTTTT; CDR3aa: CASSVTGGGEKLFF
j_gene: TRBJ2-4; abundance: -; d_gene: -; v_gene: TRBV5-1; CDR3nt: TGCGCCAGCAGCTTGGACAGGGTTCGAAAAAACATTCAGTACTTC; CDR3aa: CASSLDRVRKNIQYF
j_gene: TRBJ1-6; abundance: -; d_gene: TRBD1; v_gene: TRBV5-1; CDR3nt: TGCGCCAGCAGCTTGGTAACAGGGGGCAGCTCACCCCTCCACTTT; CDR3aa: CASSLVTGGSSPLHF
j_gene: TRBJ2-7; abundance: -; d_gene: TRBD1; v_gene: TRBV5-6; CDR3nt: TGTGCCAGCGAACCCGGGACAGAGGCCTCCGAGCAGTACTTC; CDR3aa: CASEPGTEASEQYF
j_gene: TRBJ2-7; abundance: once; d_gene: TRBD1; v_gene: TRBV5-1; CDR3nt: TGCGCCAGCAGCTTGGTACAGGGGTCCTACGAGCAGTACTTC; CDR3aa: CASSLVQGSYEQYF
j_gene: TRBJ2-1; abundance: -; d_gene: TRBD1; v_gene: TRBV29-1; CDR3nt: TGCAGCGTTGTCACAGTCGAGACAGGGAGAAACAATGAGCAGTTCTTC; CDR3aa: CSVVTVETGRNNEQFF
j_gene: TRBJ1-2; abundance: -; d_gene: -; v_gene: TRBV5-6; CDR3nt: TGTGCCAGCAGCTTTCGCACAGGGAGATACTATGGCTACACCTTC; CDR3aa: CASSFRTGRYYGYTF
j_gene: TRBJ1-5; abundance: -; d_gene: -; v_gene: TRBV28; CDR3nt: TGTGCCAGCAGAGGGAGGGAAAGACTTAGCAATCAGCCCCAGCATTTT; CDR3aa: CASRGRERLSNQPQHF
j_gene: TRBJ1-6; abundance: -; d_gene: -; v_gene: TRBV5-4; CDR3nt: TGTGCCAGCAGCTTCGTTGAGAGGTCACCCCTCCACTTT; CDR3aa: CASSFVERSPLHF
j_gene: TRBJ2-5; abundance: -; d_gene: -; v_gene: TRBV6-1; CDR3nt: TGTGCCAGCAGAGAGAGCCAATTCTCGCAAGAGACCCAGTACTTC; CDR3aa: CASRESQFSQETQYF
j_gene: TRBJ1-2; abundance: -; d_gene: -; v_gene: TRBV27; CDR3nt: TGTGCCAGCAGTTTATCGAACGGGTATGGCTACACCTTC; CDR3aa: CASSLSNGYGYTF
j_gene: TRBJ2-1; abundance: -; d_gene: -; v_gene: TRBV28; CDR3nt: TGTGCCAGCAGCCTAGTCAGTTCGGGGAACTCCTACAATGAGCAGTTCTTC; CDR3aa: CASSLVSSGNSYNEQFF
j_gene: TRBJ2-1; abundance: -; d_gene: TRBD2; v_gene: TRBV30; CDR3nt: TGTGCCTGGATTACCGGGCTAGCGGGATACTACAATGAGCAGTTCTTC; CDR3aa: CAWITGLAGYYNEQFF
j_gene: TRBJ1-2; abundance: -; d_gene: -; v_gene: TRBV30; CDR3nt: TGTGCCTGGAGTCAGGTCGACTCTTTACGGGGTGGCTACACCTTC; CDR3aa: CAWSQVDSLRGGYTF
j_gene: TRBJ2-1; abundance: few; d_gene: -; v_gene: TRBV7-3; CDR3nt: TGTGCCAGCAGCGCGGACAGCGCCGGCCTCGAGCAGTTCTTC; CDR3aa: CASSADSAGLEQFF
j_gene: TRBJ2-4; abundance: -; d_gene: -; v_gene: TRBV9; CDR3nt: TGTGCCAGCAGCGTAGGCCCGGGTGACTCAGGGGCTCAGTACTTC; CDR3aa: CASSVGPGDSGAQYF
j_gene: TRBJ2-2; abundance: -; d_gene: -; v_gene: TRBV6-5; CDR3nt: TGTGCCAGCAGTTACTCGGGCAGGGTGATGTTTTTT; CDR3aa: CASSYSGRVMFF
j_gene: TRBJ2-5; abundance: -; d_gene: TRBD2; v_gene: TRBV7-6; CDR3nt: TGTGCCAGCAGCCCTAGCGGGGTTAGTCAAGAGACCCAGTACTTC; CDR3aa: CASSPSGVSQETQYF
j_gene: TRBJ1-1; abundance: -; d_gene: -; v_gene: TRBV6-6; CDR3nt: TGTGCCAGCAGTTACTCCCGGGGGGCACTGGACACTGAAGCTTTCTTT; CDR3aa: CASSYSRGALDTEAFF
j_gene: TRBJ2-7; abundance: -; d_gene: TRBD1; v_gene: TRBV2; CDR3nt: TGTGCCAGCAGTCTGGCCGGGACAGCCTACGGGCAGTACTTC; CDR3aa: CASSLAGTAYGQYF
j_gene: TRBJ2-5; abundance: -; d_gene: -; v_gene: TRBV6-1; CDR3nt: TGTGCCAGCAGTGAAGCTAAGCTAGTCTCGTCGTACTTC; CDR3aa: CASSEAKLVSSYF
j_gene: TRBJ1-4; abundance: -; d_gene: -; v_gene: TRBV5-4; CDR3nt: TGTGCCAGCAGCTTGGGGAACAGTGATAATGAAAAACTGTTTTTT; CDR3aa: CASSLGNSDNEKLFF
j_gene: TRBJ1-6; abundance: medium-sized; d_gene: -; v_gene: TRBV28; CDR3nt: TGTGCCAGCAGTCCTGAGCCCCATTCACCCCTCCACTTT; CDR3aa: CASSPEPHSPLHF
j_gene: TRBJ2-1; abundance: -; d_gene: -; v_gene: TRBV7-9; CDR3nt: TGTGCCAGCAGCTCTCGACAAGACGAGCAGTTCTTC; CDR3aa: CASSSRQDEQFF
j_gene: TRBJ1-4; abundance: -; d_gene: -; v_gene: TRBV30; CDR3nt: TGTGCCTGGAGTGGGAGACGTAATGAAAAACTGTTTTTT; CDR3aa: CAWSGRRNEKLFF
j_gene: TRBJ2-3; abundance: -; d_gene: -; v_gene: TRBV6-5; CDR3nt: TGTGCCAGCAGAGTATACCAGGGGAGCGCAGATACGCAGTATTTT; CDR3aa: CASRVYQGSADTQYF
j_gene: TRBJ2-3; abundance: -; d_gene: TRBD2; v_gene: TRBV27; CDR3nt: TGTGCCAGCAGCGCTATAGCGGGGACTACAGATACGCAGTATTTT; CDR3aa: CASSAIAGTTDTQYF
j_gene: TRBJ2-2; abundance: -; d_gene: TRBD2; v_gene: TRBV5-4; CDR3nt: TGTGCCAGCAGCCCCGCGGGGGAGGTTGCCGGGGAGCTGTTTTTT; CDR3aa: CASSPAGEVAGELFF